The 12 T cell receptor beta chains in this list originate from one sample, sequenced in a study of cytotoxic CD8 clonotypes in ibrutinib-treated CLL. Repertoires were generated with immunoSEQ multiplex PCR, while TCRdb's copy carries only in-frame clones and drops some. The sample records roughly 130,000 clones, approximately 90% being singletons. This specimen was PBMCs, taken after 12 months of ibrutinib treatment. The origin of the receptors is a human donor with chronic lymphocytic leukemia.

This chain uses TRBV6-6 with TRBJ2-5; the D gene is possibly TRBD2 (6 bases). CDR1 and CDR2 from the germline V gene are MNHNY and SVGAGI (reference sequence). Trimming left V 10 bases short and J 6 bases short, with 15 bases between. This CDR3 spans 12 amino acids. The CDR3 here is CATFPGEQTQYF. CDR3 DNA: TGTGCCACTTTCCCGGGGGAACAGACCCAGTACTTC.

This sequence joins TRBV7-9 and TRBJ2-1, with D uncertain. The CDR3 spans 11 residues. Trimming removed 2 bases from V and 7 bases from J, with 3 bases in between. The germline CDR1 and CDR2 sequences are SEHNR and FQNEAQ (reference sequence). The CDR3 DNA follows: TGTGCCAGCAGCTTACTAAATGAGCAGTTCTTC. Translating it yields CASSLLNEQFF.

This clone has a single count. The chain recombines TRBV28 with TRBJ2-5; 7 bases are shared with TRBD2. From germline, CDR1 is MDHEN and CDR2 SYDVKM. CDR3 length: 15 amino acids. Trimming cost V 8 bases and J 2 bases; bases outside gene matches: 11. CDR3 amino acids: CASSSSGEGQETQYF. In DNA, the CDR3 is TGTGCCAGCTCATCCTCGGGGGAGGGGCAAGAGACCCAGTACTTC.

V is TRBV5-1 and J is TRBJ2-7, with a weak D call TRBD2 (6 bases). V shed 3 bases and J shed 2 bases, with 15 bases lying between them. Germline CDR1 SGHRS, CDR2 YFSETQ. The CDR3 runs to 15 residues. CDR3 region: CASSSAGTAPYEQYF. CDR3 in DNA: TGCGCCAGCAGCTCCGCCGGGACTGCCCCCTACGAGCAGTACTTC.

V is TRBV28 and J is TRBJ1-5; D is uncertain. Deletions cut 4 bases from V and 7 bases from J, with 14 bases between. The CDR3 runs to 14 residues. Looked up from germline, CDR1 is MDHEN and CDR2 is SYDVKM. CDR3 bases: TGTGCCAGCAGTTGGAGGCCCGGGTACCAGCCCCAGCATTTT. As protein: CASSWRPGYQPQHF.

The genes are TRBV7-9 and TRBJ2-1; 10 bases map to TRBD2. The CDR3 length is 13 residues. Germline lookup yields CDR1 SEHNR and CDR2 FQNEAQ (reference sequence). With V trimmed by 7 bases and J by 6 bases, 3 bases remained unmatched. The CDR3 sequence: CASKLAGFNEQFF. CDR3 nucleotides: TGTGCCAGCAAACTAGCGGGGTTCAATGAGCAGTTCTTC. Variable domain in full (rest from reference TRBV7-9 and TRBJ2-1): DTGVSQNPRHKITKRGQNVTFRCDPISEHNRLYWYRQTLGQGPEFLTYFQNEAQLEKSRLLSDRFSAERPKGSFSTLEIQRTEQGDSAMYLCASKLAGFNEQFFGPGTRLTVL.

V gene TRBV10-2 combines with J gene TRBJ2-7; TRBD2 matches at 9 bases. The CDR3 has 14 residues. Germline V gives CDR1 WSHSY, CDR2 SAAADI. V lost 7 bases and J lost 2; bases outside the gene matches: 6. The DNA of the CDR3 is TGCGCCAGCAAGGGGCTAGCGGGACCCTACGAGCAGTACTTC. It yields the protein CASKGLAGPYEQYF.

In this sample, this clone turned up once. The genes are TRBV27 and TRBJ1-3; D gene uncertain. V dropped 5 bases and J dropped 0 bases, with 11 bases sitting between them. The germline V gene encodes CDR1 MNHEY and CDR2 SMNVEV (reference sequence). This CDR3 spans 15 amino acids. CDR3 DNA: TGTGCCAGCAGTGCCTATCTAGACTCTGGAAACACCATATATTTT. This codes for CASSAYLDSGNTIYF.

About this clone itself: Other DNA sequences in the sample encode the same CDR3. The chain uses TRBV5-1 and TRBJ2-7; TRBD2 is a possible D gene (6 bases). Deletions cut 4 bases from V and 0 bases from J, with 11 bases between. This CDR3 is built from 14 residues. Per the germline V gene, CDR1 is SGHRS and CDR2 is YFSETQ. The CDR3 coding sequence is TGCGCCAGCAGCCTCGGCGGGAACTCCTACGAGCAGTACTTC. Residues: CASSLGGNSYEQYF. The full variable domain, rest sourced from reference TRBV5-1 and TRBJ2-7, is KAGVTQTPRYLIKTRGQQVTLSCSPISGHRSVSWYQQTPGQGLQFLFEYFSETQRNKGNFPGRFSGRQFSNSRSEMNVSTLELGDSALYLCASSLGGNSYEQYFGPGTRLTVT.

The genes are TRBV7-6 and TRBJ2-1; 8 bases agree with TRBD2. V was pared by 4 bases and J by 5 bases, with 16 bases of the junction left unmatched. Germline V lookup: CDR1 SGHVS, CDR2 FNYEAQ. The CDR3 consists of 18 residues. The DNA for the CDR3 is TGTGCCAGCAGCTCGGGAGGGGTGCCTCCCGGGGGGCACAATGAGCAGTTCTTC. Translated, it gives CASSSGGVPPGGHNEQFF.

The chain links TRBV9 to TRBJ2-1; TRBD2 matches 10 bases. This CDR3 has 16 amino acids. V was clipped by 4 bases and J by 0 bases; unmatched bases: 4. Germline CDR1 is SGDLS and CDR2 is YYNGEE. CDR3: CASSLPSGSSYNEQFF. CDR3 coding DNA: TGTGCCAGCAGCCTTCCTAGCGGGAGCTCCTACAATGAGCAGTTCTTC. Based on the CDR3 plus reference TRBV9 and TRBJ2-1, the full variable domain is DSGVTQTPKHLITATGQRVTLRCSPRSGDLSVYWYQQSLDQGLQFLIQYYNGEERAKGNILERFSAQQFPDLHSELNLSSLELGDSALYFCASSLPSGSSYNEQFFGPGTRLTVL.

V and J are TRBV6-5 and TRBJ2-1; weak D call: TRBD1 (5 bases). The CDR3 sequence is 15 residues long. Trimming left V 2 bases short and J 6 bases short, with 14 bases between. Germline loops: CDR1 MNHEY, CDR2 SVGAGI. The DNA for the CDR3 is TGTGCCAGCAGTTACCCCGCCACAGGTAGCAATGAGCAGTTCTTC. Protein product: CASSYPATGSNEQFF.